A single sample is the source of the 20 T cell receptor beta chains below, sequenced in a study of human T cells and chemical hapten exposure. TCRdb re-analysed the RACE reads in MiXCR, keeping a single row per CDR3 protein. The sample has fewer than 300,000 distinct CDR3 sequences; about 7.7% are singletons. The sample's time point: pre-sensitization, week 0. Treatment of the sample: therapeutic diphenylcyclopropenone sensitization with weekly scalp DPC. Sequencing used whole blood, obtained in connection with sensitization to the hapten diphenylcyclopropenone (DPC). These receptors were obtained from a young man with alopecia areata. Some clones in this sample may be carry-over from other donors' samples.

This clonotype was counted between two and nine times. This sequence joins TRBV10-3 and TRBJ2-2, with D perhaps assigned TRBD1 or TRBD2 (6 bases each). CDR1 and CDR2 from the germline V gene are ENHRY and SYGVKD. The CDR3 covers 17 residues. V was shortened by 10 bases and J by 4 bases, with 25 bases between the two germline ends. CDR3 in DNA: TGTGCCACCCAATTAAGAGACGGGGGCCGATCCACCGGGGAGCTGTTTTTT. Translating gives CATQLRDGGRSTGELFF.

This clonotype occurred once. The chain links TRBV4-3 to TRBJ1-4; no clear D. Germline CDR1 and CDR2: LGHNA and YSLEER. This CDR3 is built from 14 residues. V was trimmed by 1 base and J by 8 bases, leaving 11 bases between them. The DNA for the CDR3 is TGCGCCAGCAGCCAAGGAGTTCTTGACGAAAAACTGTTTTTT. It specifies CASSQGVLDEKLFF.

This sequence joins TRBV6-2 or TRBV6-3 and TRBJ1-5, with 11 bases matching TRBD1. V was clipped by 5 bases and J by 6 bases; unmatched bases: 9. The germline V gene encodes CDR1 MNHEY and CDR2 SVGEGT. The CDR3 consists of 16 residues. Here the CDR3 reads CASSPLRDRGSQPQHF. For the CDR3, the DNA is TGTGCCAGCAGTCCCCTTAGGGACAGGGGGTCTCAGCCCCAGCATTTT.

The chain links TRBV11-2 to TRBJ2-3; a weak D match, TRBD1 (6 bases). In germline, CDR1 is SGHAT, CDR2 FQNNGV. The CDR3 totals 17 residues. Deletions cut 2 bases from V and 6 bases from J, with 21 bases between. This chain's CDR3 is CASSLRQATALGDTQYF. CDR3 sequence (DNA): TGTGCCAGCAGCTTAAGACAGGCCACCGCGCTCGGGGATACGCAGTATTTT.

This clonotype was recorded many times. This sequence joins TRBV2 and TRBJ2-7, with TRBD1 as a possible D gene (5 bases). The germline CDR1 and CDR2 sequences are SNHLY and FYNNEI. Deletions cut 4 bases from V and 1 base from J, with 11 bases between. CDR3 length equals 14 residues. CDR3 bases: TGTGCCAGCAGTGGACAGCCGATATCCTACGAGCAGTACGTC. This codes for CASSGQPISYEQYV.

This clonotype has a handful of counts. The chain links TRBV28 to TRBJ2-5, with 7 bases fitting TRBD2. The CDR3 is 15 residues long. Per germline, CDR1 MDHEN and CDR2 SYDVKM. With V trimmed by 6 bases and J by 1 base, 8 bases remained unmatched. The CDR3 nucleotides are TGTGCCAGCAGCTCGCCGCGGGGGATCCAAGAGACCCAGTACTTC. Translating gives CASSSPRGIQETQYF.

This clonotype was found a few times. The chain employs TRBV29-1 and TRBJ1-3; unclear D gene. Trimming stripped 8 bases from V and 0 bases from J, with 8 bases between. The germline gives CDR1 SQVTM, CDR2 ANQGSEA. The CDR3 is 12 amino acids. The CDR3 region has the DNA TGCAGCATTAGGAGCTCTGGAAACACCATATATTTT. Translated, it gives CSIRSSGNTIYF. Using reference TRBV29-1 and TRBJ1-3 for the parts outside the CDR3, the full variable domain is SAVISQKPSRDICQRGTSLTIQCQVDSQVTMMFWYRQQPGQSLTLIATANQGSEATYESGFVIDKFPISRPNLTFSTLTVSNMSPEDSSIYLCSIRSSGNTIYFGEGSWLTVV.

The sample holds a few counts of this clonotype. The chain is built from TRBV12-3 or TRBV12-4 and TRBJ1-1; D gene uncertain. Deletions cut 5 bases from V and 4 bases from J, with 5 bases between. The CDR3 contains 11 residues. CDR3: CASSPATEAFF. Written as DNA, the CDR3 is TGTGCCAGCAGTCCCGCCACTGAAGCTTTCTTT.

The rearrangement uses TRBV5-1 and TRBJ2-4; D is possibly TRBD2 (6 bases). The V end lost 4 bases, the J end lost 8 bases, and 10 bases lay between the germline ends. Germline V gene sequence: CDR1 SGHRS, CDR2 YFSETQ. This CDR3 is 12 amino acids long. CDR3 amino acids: CASSRGIDIQYF. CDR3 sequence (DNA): TGCGCCAGCAGCCGGGGGATAGACATTCAGTACTTC.

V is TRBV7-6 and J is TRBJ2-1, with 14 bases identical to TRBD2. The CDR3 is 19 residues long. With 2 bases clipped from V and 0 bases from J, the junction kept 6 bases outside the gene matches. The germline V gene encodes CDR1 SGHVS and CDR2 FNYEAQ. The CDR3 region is CASSLRLAGGPSSYNEQFF. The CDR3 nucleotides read TGTGCCAGCAGCTTAAGACTAGCGGGGGGGCCGAGCTCCTACAATGAGCAGTTCTTC.

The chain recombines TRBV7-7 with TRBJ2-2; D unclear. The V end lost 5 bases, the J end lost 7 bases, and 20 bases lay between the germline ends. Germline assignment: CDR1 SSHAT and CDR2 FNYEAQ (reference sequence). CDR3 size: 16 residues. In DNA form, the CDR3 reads TGTGCCAGCAGCCACCGGGCGGTAGGCCTAGGCGGGGAGCTGTTTTTT. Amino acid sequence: CASSHRAVGLGGELFF.

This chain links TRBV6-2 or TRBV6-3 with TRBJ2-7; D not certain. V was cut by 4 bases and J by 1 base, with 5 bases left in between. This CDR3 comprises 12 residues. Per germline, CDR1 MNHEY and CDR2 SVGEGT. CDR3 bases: TGTGCCAGCAGTTTCGGGTCCTACGAGCAGTACGTC. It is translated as CASSFGSYEQYV.

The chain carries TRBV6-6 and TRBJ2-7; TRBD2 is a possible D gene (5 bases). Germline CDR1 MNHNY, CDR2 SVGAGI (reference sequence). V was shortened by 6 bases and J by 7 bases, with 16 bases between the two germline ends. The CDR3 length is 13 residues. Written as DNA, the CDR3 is TGTGCCAGCAGCCCCCAGCGGCTTGAAGAGCAGTACGTC. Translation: CASSPQRLEEQYV.

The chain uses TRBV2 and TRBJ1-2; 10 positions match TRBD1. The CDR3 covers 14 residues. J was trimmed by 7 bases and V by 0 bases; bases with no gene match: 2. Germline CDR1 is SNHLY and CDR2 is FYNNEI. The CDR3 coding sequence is TGTGCCAGCAGTGAAGCGCGGACAGGGGGTGGCTACACCTTC. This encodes CASSEARTGGGYTF.

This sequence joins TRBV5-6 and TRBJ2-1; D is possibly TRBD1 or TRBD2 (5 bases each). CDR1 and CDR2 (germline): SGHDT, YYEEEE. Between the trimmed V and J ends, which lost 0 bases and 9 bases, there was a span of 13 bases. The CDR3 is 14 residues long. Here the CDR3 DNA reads TGTGCCAGCAGCTTGGGGTTTGCGAGGGGTGAGCAGTTCTTC. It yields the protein CASSLGFARGEQFF.

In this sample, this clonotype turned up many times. The CDR3 protein is CASSVGTPSNQPQHF. In DNA form, the CDR3 reads TGTGCCAGCAGTGTCGGGACACCTAGCAATCAGCCCCAGCATTTT. V is TRBV28 and J is TRBJ1-5, with D possibly TRBD1 on 6 matching bases. Trimming cost V 5 bases and J 0 bases, with 11 bases left between them. This CDR3 has 15 amino acids. Germline V CDR1 and CDR2: MDHEN, SYDVKM. Full variable domain (outside the CDR3, taken from reference TRBV28 and TRBJ1-5): DVKVTQSSRYLVKRTGEKVFLECVQDMDHENMFWYRQDPGLGLRLIYFSYDVKMKEKGDIPEGYSVSREKKERFSLILESASTNQTSMYLCASSVGTPSNQPQHFGDGTRLSIL.

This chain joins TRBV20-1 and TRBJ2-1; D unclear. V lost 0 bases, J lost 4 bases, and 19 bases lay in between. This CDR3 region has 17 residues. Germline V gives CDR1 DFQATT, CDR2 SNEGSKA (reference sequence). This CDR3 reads CSARDRSNPYSYNEQFF. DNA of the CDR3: TGCAGTGCTAGAGACAGGAGTAACCCGTATTCGTACAATGAGCAGTTCTTC.

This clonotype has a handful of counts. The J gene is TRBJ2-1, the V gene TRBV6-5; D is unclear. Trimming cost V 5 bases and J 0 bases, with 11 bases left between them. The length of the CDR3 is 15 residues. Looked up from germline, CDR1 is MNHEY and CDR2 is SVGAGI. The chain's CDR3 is CASSALGPSYNEQFF. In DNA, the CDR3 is TGTGCCAGCAGTGCCCTAGGGCCCTCCTACAATGAGCAGTTCTTC.

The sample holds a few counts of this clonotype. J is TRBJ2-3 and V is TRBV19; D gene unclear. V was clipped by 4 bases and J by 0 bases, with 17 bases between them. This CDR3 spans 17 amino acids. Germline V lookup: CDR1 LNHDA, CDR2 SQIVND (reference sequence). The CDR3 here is CASSTTTVLVSTDTQYF. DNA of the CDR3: TGTGCCAGTAGTACCACAACAGTTTTAGTCAGCACAGATACGCAGTATTTT.

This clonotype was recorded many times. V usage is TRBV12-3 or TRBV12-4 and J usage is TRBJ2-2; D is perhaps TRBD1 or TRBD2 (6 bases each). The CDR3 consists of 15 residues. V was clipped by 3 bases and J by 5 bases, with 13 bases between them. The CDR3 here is CASSFLGAGTGELFF. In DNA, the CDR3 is TGTGCCAGCAGTTTCTTGGGGGCGGGGACCGGGGAGCTGTTTTTT.